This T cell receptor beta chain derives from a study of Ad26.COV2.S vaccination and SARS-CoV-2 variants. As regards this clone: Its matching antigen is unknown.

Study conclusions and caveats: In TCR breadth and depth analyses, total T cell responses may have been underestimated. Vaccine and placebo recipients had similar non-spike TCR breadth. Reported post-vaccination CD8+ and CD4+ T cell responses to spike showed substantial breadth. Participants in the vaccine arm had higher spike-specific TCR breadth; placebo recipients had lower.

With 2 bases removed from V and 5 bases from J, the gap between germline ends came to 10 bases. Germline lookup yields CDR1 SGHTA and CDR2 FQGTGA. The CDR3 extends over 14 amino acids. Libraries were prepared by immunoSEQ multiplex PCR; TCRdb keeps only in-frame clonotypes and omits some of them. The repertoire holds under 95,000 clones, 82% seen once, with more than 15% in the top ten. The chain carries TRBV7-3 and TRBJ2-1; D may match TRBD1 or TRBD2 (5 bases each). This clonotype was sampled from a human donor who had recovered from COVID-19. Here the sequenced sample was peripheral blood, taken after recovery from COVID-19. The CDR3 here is CASSLSGANNEQFF. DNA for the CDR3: TGTGCCAGCAGCTTATCCGGGGCTAACAATGAGCAGTTCTTC.